The clone carrying this TCR beta chain occurred many times. Its antigen is as yet unknown. TCRdb re-called the RACE reads with MiXCR, one entry per CDR3 protein. Among around 85,000 distinct CDR3 sequences listed, over 10% were seen once. Indicated time point: patch test 3, about 24 weeks after DPC sensitization. Treatment meaning: therapeutic diphenylcyclopropenone sensitization with weekly scalp DPC. Between the trimmed V and J ends, which lost 1 base and 4 bases, there was a span of 14 bases. Germline V gene sequence: CDR1 SQVTM, CDR2 ANQGSEA. The CDR3 has 15 residues. These data are taken from a study of human T cells and chemical hapten exposure. Study-level information: Variability of per-sample TCR yields stemmed mainly from small differences in pooled library volume. The study's findings and limits: TCRs at high frequency, those above 1 in 1000, did not change with DPC sensitization. Compared to controls, expanded TCRs made significantly more large clusters of similar CDR3s.

The sequence came from a woman aged 45-60 years with alopecia areata. Some clones in this sample may be carry-over from other donors' samples. Specimen: whole blood, collected in connection with sensitization to the hapten diphenylcyclopropenone (DPC). This chain uses TRBV29-1 with TRBJ2-1; TRBD1 might be the D (6 bases). CDR3 DNA sequence: TGCAGCGTTGAAGGCAGGACAGTACCTTACAATGAGCAGTTCTTC. Residues: CSVEGRTVPYNEQFF.